This T cell receptor (beta chain) stems from a study of blood T cell repertoires in COVID-19. On the study more broadly: Whether acute or convalescent, the COVID-19 samples came from the United States, Italy and Spain. The cDNA or gDNA used as material had been derived from T cells, B-cell-depleted T cells, or PBMCs.

This clone has only a few counts. In the source study's methods: Scientists estimated how many nucleated cells there were by amplifying reference gene primers. Clones were sequenced by immunoSEQ multiplex PCR, and TCRdb holds only the in-frame ones, with some missing. Clonal size and the V and J genes are those of that table, whereas D and trimming came from the DNA. The data show more than 200,000 clones, with about 85% seen just once and approximately 8% held by the top ten. The CDR3 length is 14 residues. V shed 5 bases, J shed 5 bases, and the junction held 7 bases outside the gene matches. Germline V gene lookup returns CDR1 SGHAT and CDR2 FQNNGV.

The rearrangement links TRBV11-2 to TRBJ1-1; 8 positions match TRBD1. Input material: peripheral blood. The receptor was derived from a woman of 80 years or more with acute or convalescent COVID-19. This CDR3 reads CASSQGGQVTEAFF. In DNA, the CDR3 is TGTGCCAGCAGCCAAGGGGGACAGGTGACTGAAGCTTTCTTT.